The rows below give T cell receptor beta chains drawn from one sample of a study of blood T cells in healthy people across ages. TCRdb re-analysed the 5' RACE reads in MiXCR, keeping a single row per CDR3 protein. The table lists about 1,500,000 distinct CDR3 sequences, 25% to 30% of them singletons, with more than 6% in the top ten. Input material: blood. Every receptor here comes from a woman aged 30 to 39 in good health. Both conserved end residues are part of each CDR3. The order of the fields is clone size, J gene, D gene, V gene, CDR3 DNA, CDR3 protein. A D gene is named only where the DNA matches it firmly. Only part of the rows carry a size: once, few, many, or a class if the clone is expanded.

abundance: few
j_gene: TRBJ1-6
d_gene: .
v_gene: TRBV2
CDR3nt: TGTGCCAGCAGTGACTATTCACCCCTCCACTTT
CDR3aa: CASSDYSPLHF

abundance: .
j_gene: TRBJ2-1
d_gene: TRBD2
v_gene: TRBV5-1
CDR3nt: TGCGCCAGCAGCTCCCTCCCTAGCGGGGGTGATGAGCAGTTCTTC
CDR3aa: CASSSLPSGGDEQFF

abundance: many
j_gene: TRBJ1-2
d_gene: .
v_gene: TRBV12-3/TRBV12-4
CDR3nt: TGTGCCAGCAGTTTACGTGTTTCCTATGGCTACACCTTC
CDR3aa: CASSLRVSYGYTF

abundance: few
j_gene: TRBJ2-7
d_gene: .
v_gene: TRBV2
CDR3nt: TGTGCCAGCAACCCTTCCGGGACGGCCTACGAGCAGTACTTC
CDR3aa: CASNPSGTAYEQYF

abundance: .
j_gene: TRBJ2-2
d_gene: .
v_gene: TRBV24-1
CDR3nt: TGTGCCACCAGCAGGGGATCGAGGGACGGGGAGCTGTTTTTT
CDR3aa: CATSRGSRDGELFF

abundance: many
j_gene: TRBJ2-7
d_gene: TRBD1
v_gene: TRBV29-1
CDR3nt: TGCAGCGCAAGCCCCGGGACAGGGGGCGCTTCCGAGCAGTACTTC
CDR3aa: CSASPGTGGASEQYF

abundance: few
j_gene: TRBJ2-1
d_gene: TRBD2
v_gene: TRBV7-2
CDR3nt: TGTGCCATCAGACTAGCTCTAACCAATGAGCAGTTCTTC
CDR3aa: CAIRLALTNEQFF

abundance: .
j_gene: TRBJ2-3
d_gene: .
v_gene: TRBV5-1
CDR3nt: TGCGCCAGCAGTTCGGGGGGAACAGGGAGATTAGATACGCAGTATTTT
CDR3aa: CASSSGGTGRLDTQYF

abundance: few
j_gene: TRBJ2-1
d_gene: .
v_gene: TRBV7-3
CDR3nt: TGTGCCAGCAGCTTAAGTTCAGGATACTACAATGAGCAGTTCTTC
CDR3aa: CASSLSSGYYNEQFF

abundance: few
j_gene: TRBJ2-1
d_gene: TRBD2
v_gene: TRBV5-1
CDR3nt: TGCGCCAGCAGCACTCAGCGGGGGGGGGACAATGAGCAGTTCTTC
CDR3aa: CASSTQRGGDNEQFF

abundance: few
j_gene: TRBJ2-1
d_gene: TRBD1
v_gene: TRBV9
CDR3nt: TGTGCCAGCACCGGACAGGGGGGTATCAATGAGCAGTTCTTC
CDR3aa: CASTGQGGINEQFF

abundance: .
j_gene: TRBJ1-2
d_gene: .
v_gene: TRBV9
CDR3nt: TGTGCCAGCAGCGTACGATCGCGTGATGGCTACACCTTC
CDR3aa: CASSVRSRDGYTF

abundance: many
j_gene: TRBJ1-1
d_gene: .
v_gene: TRBV7-9
CDR3nt: TGTGCCAGCAGCTTAGGTAATCCTGGTCCCTCTGAAGCTTTCTTT
CDR3aa: CASSLGNPGPSEAFF

abundance: .
j_gene: TRBJ2-3
d_gene: TRBD1
v_gene: TRBV7-3
CDR3nt: TGTGCCAGCAGCTCGACAGGGGTGCAGACAGATACGCAGTATTTT
CDR3aa: CASSSTGVQTDTQYF

abundance: few
j_gene: TRBJ2-7
d_gene: .
v_gene: TRBV29-1
CDR3nt: TGCAGCGTTGAAGGCGGGGACGACCACGAGCAGTACTTC
CDR3aa: CSVEGGDDHEQYF

abundance: .
j_gene: TRBJ2-1
d_gene: .
v_gene: TRBV20-1
CDR3nt: TGCAGTGCTAGCGGGGGACTGGGCAATGAGCAGTTCTTC
CDR3aa: CSASGGLGNEQFF

abundance: .
j_gene: TRBJ2-3
d_gene: TRBD1
v_gene: TRBV20-1
CDR3nt: TGCAGTGCCATCCGACAGGGGGTCGGGGAGGAAGATACGCAGTATTTT
CDR3aa: CSAIRQGVGEEDTQYF

abundance: once
j_gene: TRBJ2-2
d_gene: .
v_gene: TRBV12-3/TRBV12-4
CDR3nt: TGTGCCAGCAAAGATAGCGGGACAGGGTACAACGGGGAGCTGTTTTTT
CDR3aa: CASKDSGTGYNGELFF

abundance: .
j_gene: TRBJ2-7
d_gene: .
v_gene: TRBV24-1
CDR3nt: TGTGCCACCAGCCGAGCAAACAATGAGCAGTACTTC
CDR3aa: CATSRANNEQYF

abundance: .
j_gene: TRBJ1-1
d_gene: .
v_gene: TRBV7-9
CDR3nt: TGTGCCAGCAGCTTTTCAAAAGGGGGACATCCCACTGAAGCTTTCTTT
CDR3aa: CASSFSKGGHPTEAFF

abundance: .
j_gene: TRBJ2-2
d_gene: .
v_gene: TRBV7-2
CDR3nt: TGTGCCAGCAGCTTATACACCCCGAACACCGGGGAGCTGTTTTTT
CDR3aa: CASSLYTPNTGELFF

abundance: .
j_gene: TRBJ2-1
d_gene: .
v_gene: TRBV2
CDR3nt: TGTGCCAGCAGTGCTCGGCGGGACACCTACAATGAGCAGTTCTTC
CDR3aa: CASSARRDTYNEQFF

abundance: .
j_gene: TRBJ2-5
d_gene: .
v_gene: TRBV28
CDR3nt: TGTGCCAGCACCTCGGAGAAAGGGACCCAGTACTTC
CDR3aa: CASTSEKGTQYF

abundance: many
j_gene: TRBJ2-1
d_gene: .
v_gene: TRBV5-1
CDR3nt: TGCGCCAGCATGGCGGCCGACAATGAGCAGTTCTTC
CDR3aa: CASMAADNEQFF

abundance: .
j_gene: TRBJ2-7
d_gene: TRBD1
v_gene: TRBV5-1
CDR3nt: TGCGCCAGCAGCTCCGGGACAGGGTCCCCCTCCGAGCAGTACTTC
CDR3aa: CASSSGTGSPSEQYF

abundance: .
j_gene: TRBJ2-1
d_gene: .
v_gene: TRBV29-1
CDR3nt: TGCGGCGTTGAAGACCCCATAGGAGGGGATGAGCAGTCCTTC
CDR3aa: CGVEDPIGGDEQSF

abundance: many
j_gene: TRBJ2-3
d_gene: .
v_gene: TRBV12-3/TRBV12-4
CDR3nt: TGCGCCAGCAGCCCGGAAACAGATACGCAGTATTTT
CDR3aa: CASSPETDTQYF

abundance: many
j_gene: TRBJ2-7
d_gene: TRBD2
v_gene: TRBV12-3/TRBV12-4
CDR3nt: TGTGCCAGCAGTTTAGGACTAGCGCGCTCCTACGAGCAGTACTTC
CDR3aa: CASSLGLARSYEQYF

abundance: many
j_gene: TRBJ2-1
d_gene: TRBD2
v_gene: TRBV7-9
CDR3nt: TGTGCCAGCAGCTTAGCGGCGGGAGGTACTGAGCAGTTCTTC
CDR3aa: CASSLAAGGTEQFF

abundance: .
j_gene: TRBJ2-2
d_gene: .
v_gene: TRBV6-4
CDR3nt: TGTGCCAGCAGTCATGGGACAATCGACGGGGAGCTGTTTTTT
CDR3aa: CASSHGTIDGELFF

abundance: .
j_gene: TRBJ2-2
d_gene: .
v_gene: TRBV5-1
CDR3nt: TGCGCCAGCAGCTTGGTGGTAGTGACCGGGGAGCTGTTTTTT
CDR3aa: CASSLVVVTGELFF

abundance: .
j_gene: TRBJ1-5
d_gene: .
v_gene: TRBV19
CDR3nt: TGTGCCAGTAACGGGGGTACAGGGATCGGTCAGCCCCAGCATTTT
CDR3aa: CASNGGTGIGQPQHF

abundance: many
j_gene: TRBJ2-5
d_gene: .
v_gene: TRBV29-1
CDR3nt: TGCAGCGTGGCTAGGGTCCAAGAGACCCAGTACTTC
CDR3aa: CSVARVQETQYF

abundance: few
j_gene: TRBJ2-3
d_gene: .
v_gene: TRBV5-5
CDR3nt: TGTGCCAGCAGCTTGGAACAGACCACAGATACGCAGTATTTT
CDR3aa: CASSLEQTTDTQYF

abundance: .
j_gene: TRBJ2-4
d_gene: .
v_gene: TRBV29-1
CDR3nt: TGCAGCGTTGCCACAGGGACGCAGCAGTACTTC
CDR3aa: CSVATGTQQYF

abundance: few
j_gene: TRBJ2-5
d_gene: TRBD1
v_gene: TRBV12-3/TRBV12-4
CDR3nt: TGTGCCAGCAGAAAAGGGACAGGGGGGACCCAAGAGACCCAGTACTTC
CDR3aa: CASRKGTGGTQETQYF